The entry below gives a single TCR beta chain sequence along with its context. TCRdb used MiXCR to reprocess the RACE reads, holding one entry per CDR3 protein. The sample has approximately 72,000 distinct CDR3 sequences, 11% seen once. These data come from a study of human T cells and chemical hapten exposure. Overall study context: Patients were given diphenylcyclopropenone on the scalp weekly across the roughly 25-week study.

Documented time point: patch test 3, about 24 weeks after DPC sensitization. Regarding treatment: therapeutic diphenylcyclopropenone sensitization with weekly scalp DPC. The drawing of blood occurred before each patch test was applied. Those who donated were patients with alopecia, 18 to 70 years of age, and suitable for DPC. The sequencing used whole blood, collected in connection with sensitization to the hapten diphenylcyclopropenone (DPC). This sequence was found in a woman aged 45-59 years with alopecia areata. Some clones in this sample may be carry-over from other donors' samples.

CDR3 region: CASSQDRRGIVANSPLHF. The DNA of the CDR3 is TGTGCCAGCAGCCAAGATAGGCGGGGGATAGTGGCAAATTCACCCCTCCACTTT. The J gene is TRBJ1-6, the V gene TRBV4-2, with D possibly TRBD1 on 5 matching bases. The CDR3 has 18 amino acids. V was trimmed by 0 bases and J by 7 bases, leaving 19 bases between them. From germline, CDR1 is LGHNA and CDR2 YNFKEQ.